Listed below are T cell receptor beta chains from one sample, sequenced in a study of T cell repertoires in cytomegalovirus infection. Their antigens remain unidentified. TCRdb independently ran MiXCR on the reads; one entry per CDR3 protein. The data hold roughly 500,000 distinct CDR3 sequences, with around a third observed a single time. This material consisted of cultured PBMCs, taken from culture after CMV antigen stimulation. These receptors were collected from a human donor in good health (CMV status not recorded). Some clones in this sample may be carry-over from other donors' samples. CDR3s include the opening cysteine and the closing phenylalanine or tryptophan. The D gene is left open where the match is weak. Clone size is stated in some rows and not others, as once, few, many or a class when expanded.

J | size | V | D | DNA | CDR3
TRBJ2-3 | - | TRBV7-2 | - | TGTGCCAGCAGCCGACCTTCCCTCGCCGCGGCAGATACGCAGTATTTT | CASSRPSLAAADTQYF
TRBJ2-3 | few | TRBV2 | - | TGTGCCAGCAGCGGGTCTCGGGCAGATACGCAGTATTTT | CASSGSRADTQYF
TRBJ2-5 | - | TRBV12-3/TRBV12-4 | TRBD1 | TGTGCCAGCAGTTTAGCCTTAGGGACAGCGGTTCAAGAGACCCAGTACTTC | CASSLALGTAVQETQYF
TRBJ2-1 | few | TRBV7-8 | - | TGTGCCACAAAAGGCAACCGGGGACCTAATATTCACAATGAGCAGTTCTTC | CATKGNRGPNIHNEQFF
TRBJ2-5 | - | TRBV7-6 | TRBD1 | TGTGCCAGCAGGTCCGCCCCAGGGGGCGGAGAGACCCAGTACTTC | CASRSAPGGGETQYF
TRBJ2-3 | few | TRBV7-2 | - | TGTGCCAGCAGCTGGAACCGGGGAGATACGCAGTATTTT | CASSWNRGDTQYF
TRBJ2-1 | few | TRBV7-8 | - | TGTGCCAGCAGCTCTCCGACCAGCTCCTACAATGAGCAGTTCTTC | CASSSPTSSYNEQFF
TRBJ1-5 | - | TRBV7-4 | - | TGTGCCAGCAGCCCCGGACAGCTCAATCAGCCCCAGCATTTT | CASSPGQLNQPQHF
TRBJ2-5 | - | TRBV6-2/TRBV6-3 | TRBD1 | TGTGCCAGCAGTTACTCGCAGGGGGCGTCGAGGGAGACCCAGTACTTC | CASSYSQGASRETQYF
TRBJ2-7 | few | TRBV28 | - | TGTGCCAGCAGTTTATATTCGACCGTCGTTGACTACGAGCAGTACTTC | CASSLYSTVVDYEQYF
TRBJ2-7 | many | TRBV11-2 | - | TGTGCCAGCAGCTTGAGGGTCTACGAGCAGTACTTC | CASSLRVYEQYF
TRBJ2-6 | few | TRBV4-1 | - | TGCGCCAGCAGCCAAGACTTCCCGTGGACAGAGAATTACTCTGGGGCCAACGTCCTGACTTTC | CASSQDFPWTENYSGANVLTF
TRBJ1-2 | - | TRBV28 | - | TGTGCCAGCAGTTCGGACAGTCGAGCAGTCTATGGCTACACCTTC | CASSSDSRAVYGYTF
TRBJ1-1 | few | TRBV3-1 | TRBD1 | TGTGCCAGCAGCACAAGACAGGGGATGAACACTGAAGCTTTCTTT | CASSTRQGMNTEAFF
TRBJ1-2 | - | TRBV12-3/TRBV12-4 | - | TGTGCCAGCAGTTTAGGGGAGTACTATGGCTACACCTTC | CASSLGEYYGYTF
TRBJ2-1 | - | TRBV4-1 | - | TGCGCCAGCAGCCAAGATATCAGGGGCAATGAGCAGTTCTTC | CASSQDIRGNEQFF
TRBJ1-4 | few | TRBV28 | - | TGTGCCAGCTCTACCCCCCCTCTTATCGAAAAACTGTTTTTT | CASSTPPLIEKLFF
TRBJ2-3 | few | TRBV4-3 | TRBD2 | TGCGCCAGCAGCCAAGATCGACTAGCGGGAAGAGATACGCAGTATTTT | CASSQDRLAGRDTQYF
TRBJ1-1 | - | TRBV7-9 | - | TGTGCCAGCAGCTTTGCTCAAGGGGAGAGCACTGAAGCTTTCTTT | CASSFAQGESTEAFF
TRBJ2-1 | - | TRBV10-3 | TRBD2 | TGTGCCATCAGTGAGTGGGCTAGCGGGAGATCGAACAATGAGCAGTTCTTC | CAISEWASGRSNNEQFF
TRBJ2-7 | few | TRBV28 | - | TGTGCCAGCAGTTTATCTACGCCGGGGAGGCACTCACGCCCATTGACCTACGAGCAGTACTTC | CASSLSTPGRHSRPLTYEQYF
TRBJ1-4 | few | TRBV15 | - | TGTGCCACCAGCAGAGATCGGGCCCCTAATGAAAAACTGTTTTTT | CATSRDRAPNEKLFF
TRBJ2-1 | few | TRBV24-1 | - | TGTGCCACCAGTGATGGGGCCTACAATGAGCAGTTCTTC | CATSDGAYNEQFF
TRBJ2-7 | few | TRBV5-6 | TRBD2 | TGTGCCAGCAGCTTGGTAGCGGGAGGGCCCGGCGAGCAGTACTTC | CASSLVAGGPGEQYF
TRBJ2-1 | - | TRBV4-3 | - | TGCGCCAGCAGCCAAGCCTCGACCTACAATGAGCAGTTCTTC | CASSQASTYNEQFF
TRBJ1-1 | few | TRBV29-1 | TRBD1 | TGCAGCGTTCAGACAGGGGGCACTGAAGCTTTCTTT | CSVQTGGTEAFF
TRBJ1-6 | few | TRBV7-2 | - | TGTGCCAGCAGCTCAGGGGCCTATAATTCACCCCTCCACTTT | CASSSGAYNSPLHF
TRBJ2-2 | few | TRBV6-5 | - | TGTGCCAGCAGTTACTCGGGGGTTCACGGGGAGCTGTTTTTT | CASSYSGVHGELFF
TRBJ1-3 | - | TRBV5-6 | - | TGTGCCAGCAGCGCTAGTACGGCAGCTGGAAACACCATATATTTT | CASSASTAAGNTIYF
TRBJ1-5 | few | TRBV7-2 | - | TGTGCCAGCAGCTCCCAGGTGGTGGGGCCCCAGCATTTT | CASSSQVVGPQHF
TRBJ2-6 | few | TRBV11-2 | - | TGTGCCAGCAGCTTAAGATTTACAGGGTCTGTGGCCAACGTCCTGACTTTC | CASSLRFTGSVANVLTF
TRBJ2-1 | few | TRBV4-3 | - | TGCGCCAGCAGCCCGAGCGCAGACAATGAGCAGTTCTTC | CASSPSADNEQFF
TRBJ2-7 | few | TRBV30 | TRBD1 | TGTGCCTGGCAGGGGAGGGACAGGGCAATCCACGAGCAGTACTTC | CAWQGRDRAIHEQYF
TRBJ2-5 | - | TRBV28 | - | TGTGCCAGCAGTTTACCCTACCAAGAGACCCAGTACTTC | CASSLPYQETQYF
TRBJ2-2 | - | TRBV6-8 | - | TGTGCCAGCACCGACGGGTCTAGCGTAAACACCGGGGAGCTGTTTTTT | CASTDGSSVNTGELFF
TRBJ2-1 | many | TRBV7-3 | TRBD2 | TGTGCCAGCAGCCCGCTAGCGGGAGTTTCTTACAATGAGCAGTTCTTC | CASSPLAGVSYNEQFF
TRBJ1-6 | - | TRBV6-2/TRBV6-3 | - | TGTGCCAGCAGTTCACCCCTACAGGGTCGGAATTCACCCCTCCACTTT | CASSSPLQGRNSPLHF
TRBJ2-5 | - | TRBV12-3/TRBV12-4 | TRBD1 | TGTGCCAGCAGACAAACAGGGGGCGGGGAGACCCAGTACTTC | CASRQTGGGETQYF
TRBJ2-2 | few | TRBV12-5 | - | TGTGCTAGTGGTTCTTCTTTCGGAGTGGACACCGGGGAGCTGTTTTTT | CASGSSFGVDTGELFF
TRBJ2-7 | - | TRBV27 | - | TGTGCCAGCAGTAAAGTTCAGAACTCCTACGAGCAGTACTTC | CASSKVQNSYEQYF
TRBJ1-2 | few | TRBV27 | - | TGTGCCAGCAGTTTAGGGGTCGGCATCCTCTATGGCTACACCTTC | CASSLGVGILYGYTF
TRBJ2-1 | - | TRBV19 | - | TGTGCCAGTAGTATTTATCCCGGTGAGCAGTTCTTC | CASSIYPGEQFF
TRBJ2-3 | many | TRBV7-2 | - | TGTGCCAGCAGCGCCCGCCAGCTAACAGATACGCAGTATTTT | CASSARQLTDTQYF
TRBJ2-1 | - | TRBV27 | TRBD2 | TGTGCCAGCACTTCGACTAGCGGGAGTGGGAATGAGCAGTTCTTC | CASTSTSGSGNEQFF
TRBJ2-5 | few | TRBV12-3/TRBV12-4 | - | TGTGCCAGCAGTTTAGCGTGGGAGGAACAAGAGACCCAGTACTTC | CASSLAWEEQETQYF
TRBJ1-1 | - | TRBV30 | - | TGTGCCTGGACAATCTTGGCTGAAGCTTTCTTT | CAWTILAEAFF